The TCR beta chain under discussion was sequenced for a study of T cell responses to AZD1222 COVID-19 vaccine. The CDR3 is 17 amino acids. Deletions cut 4 bases from V and 5 bases from J, with 23 bases between. The germline gives CDR1 LGHDT, CDR2 YNNKEL (reference sequence). This clone has a single count. As yet, its antigen is unknown. Broader study findings: Increased Spike-specific TCR breadth and depth were observed after two AZD1222 doses. Females outnumbered males among donors, who were mostly white British; clonal diversity was possibly underestimated. None of the repertoires were sampled until the peak T cell response had passed.

Profiling relied on immunoSEQ multiplex PCR, and the TCRdb table lists in-frame clones only, not all of them. This table has about 85,000 clones, around 85% appearing once. The receptor's source is an adult who received the AZD1222 COVID-19 vaccine. The J gene is TRBJ1-1, the V gene TRBV3-1 (or the pseudogene TRBV3-2); no reliable D call. The specimen comprised peripheral blood, sampled 28 days after the second AZD1222 dose. The CDR3 protein is CASSRNGRTATRTEAFF. The CDR3, as DNA: TGTGCCAGCAGCCGAAACGGGAGGACTGCGACTAGAACTGAAGCTTTCTTT.